The 4 T cell receptor beta chains reported below all come from one sample, sequenced in a study of shared clonotypes between healthy human individuals. Naive CD8 cells were CD45RO-negative, positively selected for CCR7, excluding terminally differentiated effector memory CD45RA+ cells. Clones were read by immunoSEQ multiplex PCR, and TCRdb kept only the in-frame ones, dropping some. The sample carries around 2,000,000 clones, just under 95% recorded once. Sequences were obtained from naive CD8+ T cells sorted from blood. The receptors shown here come from a man younger than 30 in good health.

CDR3 sequence reads: CASSHPAGTGDEKLFF. In nucleotides, the CDR3 is TGCGCCAGCAGCCACCCCGCCGGGACAGGGGATGAAAAACTGTTTTTT. The chain links TRBV4-3 to TRBJ1-4, with 10 bases fitting TRBD1. J gave up 6 bases and V 3 bases, and 7 bases lay outside the gene matches. Germline assignment: CDR1 LGHNA and CDR2 YSLEER. The CDR3 sequence is 16 residues long.

Notes on this clone: This sample also contains other DNA sequences that code for the same CDR3. The rearrangement links TRBV9 to TRBJ2-1, with 13 nucleotides matching TRBD2. This CDR3 is built from 15 residues. V gave up 4 bases and J gave up 10 bases; unmatched junction bases: 8. Germline CDR1 and CDR2: SGDLS and YYNGEE. For the CDR3, the DNA is TGTGCCAGCAGCCCACTAGCGGGGGGGAGAGACGAGCAGTTCTTC. It encodes CASSPLAGGRDEQFF.

This clone came up once. The chain joins TRBV28 to TRBJ2-7; a possible D gene is TRBD2 (6 bases). With 2 bases removed from V and 4 bases from J, the gap between germline ends came to 12 bases. The CDR3 covers 14 residues. The germline CDR1 and CDR2 sequences are MDHEN and SYDVKM. CDR3 sequence: CASSLAGSVYEQYF. CDR3 DNA sequence: TGTGCCAGCAGTTTAGCGGGGTCCGTGTACGAGCAGTACTTC.

The rearrangement uses TRBV5-4 and TRBJ2-7; 7 bases are a match to TRBD1. J lost 6 bases, V lost 2 bases, and 11 bases had no gene match. This CDR3 has 15 residues. Germline V CDR1 and CDR2: SGHNT, YYREEE (reference sequence). The chain's CDR3 is CASSFLGQRLGEQYF. Written as DNA, the CDR3 is TGTGCCAGCAGCTTCCTGGGACAGCGCTTGGGCGAGCAGTACTTC.